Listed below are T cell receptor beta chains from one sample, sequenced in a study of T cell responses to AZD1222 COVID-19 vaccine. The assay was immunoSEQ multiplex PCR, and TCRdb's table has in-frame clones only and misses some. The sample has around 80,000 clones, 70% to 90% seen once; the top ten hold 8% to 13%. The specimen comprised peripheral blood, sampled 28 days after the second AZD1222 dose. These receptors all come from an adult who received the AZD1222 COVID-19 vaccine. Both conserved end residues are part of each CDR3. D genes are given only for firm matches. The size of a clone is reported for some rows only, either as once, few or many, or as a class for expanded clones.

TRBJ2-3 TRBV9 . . TGTGCCAGCAGCGTAGTTCCGGGACTCCCTAGCACAGATACGCAGTATTTT CASSVVPGLPSTDTQYF
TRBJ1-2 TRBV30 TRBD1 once TGTGCCTGGCAAAACAGGGGGCTAGGGGGCTACACCTTC CAWQNRGLGGYTF
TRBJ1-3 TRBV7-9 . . TGTGCCAGCAGCCTTGACAGACCCCTCTCTGGAAACACCATATATTTT CASSLDRPLSGNTIYF
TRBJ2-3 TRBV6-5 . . TGTGCCAGCAGTTACTACAAGGGAAATACGCAGTATTTT CASSYYKGNTQYF
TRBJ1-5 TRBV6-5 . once TGTGCCAGCAGTATCGACAACGTTCAGCCCCAGCATTTT CASSIDNVQPQHF
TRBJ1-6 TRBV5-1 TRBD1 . TGCGCCAGCAGCTTACAGGGGGGAGTAGGTTCACCCCTCCACTTT CASSLQGGVGSPLHF
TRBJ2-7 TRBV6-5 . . TGTGCCAGCAGAGTTATGGAGGGGCGGGAGCAGTACTTC CASRVMEGREQYF
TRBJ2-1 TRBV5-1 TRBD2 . TGCGCCAGCAGCTTGTACAGGACTAGCGGGGGTCTGCAGTTCTTC CASSLYRTSGGLQFF
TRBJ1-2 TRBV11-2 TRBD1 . TGTGCCAGCAGCGAAGGGGGCGGGGGCTACACCTTC CASSEGGGGYTF
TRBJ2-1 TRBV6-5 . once TGTGCCAGCAGTTACAGGGATGAGCAGTTCTTC CASSYRDEQFF
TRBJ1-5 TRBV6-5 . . TGTGCCAGCAGTTCTATTAGCAATCAGCCCCAGCATTTT CASSSISNQPQHF
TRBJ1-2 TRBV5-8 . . TGTGCCAGCCGCATGGCGCCAGGACCTAACTATGGCTACACCTTC CASRMAPGPNYGYTF
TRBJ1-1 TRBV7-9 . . TGTGCCAGCAGCTTCGGAAGGACTGAAGCTTTCTTT CASSFGRTEAFF
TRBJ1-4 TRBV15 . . TGTGCCACCAGCAGGGGGTTGGCTAATGAAAAACTGTTTTTT CATSRGLANEKLFF
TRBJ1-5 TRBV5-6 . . TGTGCCAGCAGCCAATCGGGGGGAAGGAATCAGCCCCAGCATTTT CASSQSGGRNQPQHF
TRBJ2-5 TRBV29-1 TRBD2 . TGCAGCGTTGTAGTCCCGACTAGCGGGGGTCAAGAGACCCAGTACTTC CSVVVPTSGGQETQYF
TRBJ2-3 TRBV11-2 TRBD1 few TGTGCCAGCAGCTTGGCTTCAGGGGGTCTCACAGATACGCAGTATTTT CASSLASGGLTDTQYF
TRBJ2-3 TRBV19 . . TGTGCCAGTAGTATAGGGGCGGGTCCTCTTAATACGCAGTATTTT CASSIGAGPLNTQYF
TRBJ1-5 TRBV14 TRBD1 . TGTGCCAGCAGCCCGGGACAGGGTGGGCAGCCCCAGCATTTT CASSPGQGGQPQHF
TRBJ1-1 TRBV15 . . TGTGCCACCAGCAGAGTTGGGGGAGGAACTGAAGCTTTCTTT CATSRVGGGTEAFF
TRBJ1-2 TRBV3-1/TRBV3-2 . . TGTGCCAGCAGCCAAGTCGATCGGGGGAACTATGGCTACACCTTC CASSQVDRGNYGYTF
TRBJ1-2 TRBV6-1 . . TGTGCCAGCAGTGAAGATTGGGGGGCAGGGGGCTACACCTTC CASSEDWGAGGYTF
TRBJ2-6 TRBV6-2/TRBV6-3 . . TGTGCCAGCAGTCTACTAGCAGGGGGGGTCCTGACTTTC CASSLLAGGVLTF
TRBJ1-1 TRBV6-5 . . TGTGCCAGCAGCCCGACTCAGGGTTATGAAGCTTTCTTT CASSPTQGYEAFF
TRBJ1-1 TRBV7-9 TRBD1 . TGTGCCAGCAGCACCGGGACAGTAGAAGCTTTCTTT CASSTGTVEAFF
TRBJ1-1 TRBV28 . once TGTGCCAGCAGTGGCGTCATGAACACTGAAGCTTTCTTT CASSGVMNTEAFF
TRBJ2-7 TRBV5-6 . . TGTGCCAGCAGCTCCCTGACAGGAGGCTTTTCCTACGAGCAGTACTTC CASSSLTGGFSYEQYF
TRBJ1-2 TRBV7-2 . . TGTGCCAGCAGCCCGGCGGCCGGGGACTATGGCTACACCTTC CASSPAAGDYGYTF
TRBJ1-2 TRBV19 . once TGTGCCAGTACCGAGACCCGGGACACAACTAACTATGGCTACACCTTC CASTETRDTTNYGYTF
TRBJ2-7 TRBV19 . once TGTGCCAGTAGTATAAGTTCCTCCGGGGGATACGAGCAGTACTTC CASSISSSGGYEQYF
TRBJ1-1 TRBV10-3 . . TGTGCCATCAGCAGGGGAACTGAAGCTTTCTTT CAISRGTEAFF
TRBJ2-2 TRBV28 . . TGTGCCAGCAGTTCCCCAGGGGCGACCTACACCGGGGAGCTGTTTTTT CASSSPGATYTGELFF
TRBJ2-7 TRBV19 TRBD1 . TGTGCCAGTAGTATATCCGGGACAGGGATTTACGAGCAGTACTTC CASSISGTGIYEQYF
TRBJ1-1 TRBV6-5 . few TGTGCCACAAGGCCGGGACCTCACACTGAAGCTTTCTTT CATRPGPHTEAFF
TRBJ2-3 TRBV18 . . TGTGCCAGCTCACCAACGGTGGCCCTTGGAGATACGCAGTATTTT CASSPTVALGDTQYF
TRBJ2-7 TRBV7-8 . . TGTGCCAGCAGCTTAGGCCAACCTATCTCCTACGAGCAGTACTTC CASSLGQPISYEQYF
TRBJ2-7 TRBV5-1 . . TGCGCCAGCAGCCTCGAAGGACACGGACAGTACTTC CASSLEGHGQYF
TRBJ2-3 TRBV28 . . TGTGCCAGCAGTTTGGTGGGCGTACGGGCGATTGGGACAGATACGCAGTATTTT CASSLVGVRAIGTDTQYF
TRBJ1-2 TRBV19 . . TGTGCCAGTAGTATAGGCGGCACAGCCGATGGCTACACCTTC CASSIGGTADGYTF
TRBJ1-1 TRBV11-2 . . TGTGCCAGCAGCTTAGGGGAGTCAGGGTGGACTAGCACTGAAGCTTTCTTT CASSLGESGWTSTEAFF
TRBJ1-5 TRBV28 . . TGTGCCAGCAGTTTAACGGACCCCCAGGATCAGCCCCAGCATTTT CASSLTDPQDQPQHF
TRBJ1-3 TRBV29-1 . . TGCAGCGTTGAGAGGGACACTGGAAACACCATATATTTT CSVERDTGNTIYF
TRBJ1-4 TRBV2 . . TGTGCCAGCACCAACACTAGGTTAACTAATGAAAAACTGTTTTTT CASTNTRLTNEKLFF
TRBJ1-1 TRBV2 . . TGTGCCATCCGTGGAGGCCCAGAAGCTTTCTTT CAIRGGPEAFF
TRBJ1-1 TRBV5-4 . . TGTGCCAGCAGCTTGGGGCGCAGCTTGAACACTGAAGCTTTCTTT CASSLGRSLNTEAFF
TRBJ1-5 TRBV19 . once TGTGCCAGTACCGCCTTTGAGTATAGCAATCAGCCCCAGCATTTT CASTAFEYSNQPQHF
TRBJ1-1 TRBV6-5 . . TGTGCCAGCAGTTACTCCGGGTATGCCGACACTGAAGCTTTCTTT CASSYSGYADTEAFF
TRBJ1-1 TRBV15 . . TGTGCCACCAGCAGAGGATACATGGGCACTGAAGCTTTCTTT CATSRGYMGTEAFF
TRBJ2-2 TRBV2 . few TGTGCCAGCACGGGCCCGGGCAGAAACACCGGGGAGCTGTTTTTT CASTGPGRNTGELFF
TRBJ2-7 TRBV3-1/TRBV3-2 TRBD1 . TGTGCCAGCAGCCTACAGGGGGCTAGCTCCTACGAGCAGTACTTC CASSLQGASSYEQYF
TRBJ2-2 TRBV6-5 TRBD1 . TGTGCCAGCACCCAAGGGACAGCAAACACCGGGGAGCTGTTTTTT CASTQGTANTGELFF
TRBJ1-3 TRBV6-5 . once TGTGCCAGTAGGGGGGTAGGTGGAAACACCATATATTTT CASRGVGGNTIYF
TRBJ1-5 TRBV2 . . TGTGCCAGCAGTGAATCGGAGTTTAGCAATCAGCCCCAGCATTTT CASSESEFSNQPQHF